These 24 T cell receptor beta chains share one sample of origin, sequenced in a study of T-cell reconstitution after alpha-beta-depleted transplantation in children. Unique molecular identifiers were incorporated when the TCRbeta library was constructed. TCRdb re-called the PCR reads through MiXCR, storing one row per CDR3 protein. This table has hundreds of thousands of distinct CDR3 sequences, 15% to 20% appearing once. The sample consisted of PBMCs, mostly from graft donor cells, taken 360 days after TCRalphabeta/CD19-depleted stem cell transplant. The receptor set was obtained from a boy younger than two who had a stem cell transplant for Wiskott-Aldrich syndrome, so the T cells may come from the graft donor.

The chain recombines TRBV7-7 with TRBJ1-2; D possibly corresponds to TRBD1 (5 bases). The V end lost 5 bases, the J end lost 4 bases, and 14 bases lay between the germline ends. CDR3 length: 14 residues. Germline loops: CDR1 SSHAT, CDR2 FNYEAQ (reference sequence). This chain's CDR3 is CASSTERGGYGYTF. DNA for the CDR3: TGTGCCAGCAGCACAGAGAGGGGAGGCTATGGCTACACCTTC.

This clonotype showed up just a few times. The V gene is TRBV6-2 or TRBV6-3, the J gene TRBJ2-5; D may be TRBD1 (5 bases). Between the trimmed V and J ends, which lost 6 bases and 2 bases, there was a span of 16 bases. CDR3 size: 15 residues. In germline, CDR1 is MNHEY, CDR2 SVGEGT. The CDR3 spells CASSRLRERQETQYF. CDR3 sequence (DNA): TGTGCCAGCAGCCGCCTCAGGGAACGACAAGAGACCCAGTACTTC.

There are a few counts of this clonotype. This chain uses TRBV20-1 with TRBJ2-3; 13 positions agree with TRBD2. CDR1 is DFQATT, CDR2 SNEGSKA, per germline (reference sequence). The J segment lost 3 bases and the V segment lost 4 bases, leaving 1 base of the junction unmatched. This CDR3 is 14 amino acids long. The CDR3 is CSAKTSGRTDTQYF. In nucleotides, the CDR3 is TGCAGTGCTAAGACTAGCGGGAGGACAGATACGCAGTATTTT.

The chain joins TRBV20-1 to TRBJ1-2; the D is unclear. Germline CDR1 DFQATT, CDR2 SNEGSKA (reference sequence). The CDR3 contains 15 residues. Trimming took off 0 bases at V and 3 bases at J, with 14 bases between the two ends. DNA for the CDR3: TGCAGTGCTAGAGATCGGACTATTCGGGACTATGGCTACACCTTC. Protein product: CSARDRTIRDYGYTF.

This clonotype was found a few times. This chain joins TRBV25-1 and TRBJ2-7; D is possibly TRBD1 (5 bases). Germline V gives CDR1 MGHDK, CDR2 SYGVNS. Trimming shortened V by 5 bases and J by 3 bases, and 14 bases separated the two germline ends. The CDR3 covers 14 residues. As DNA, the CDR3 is TGTGCCAGCAGTAAGGGTGCACAGGTCTACGAGCAGTACTTC. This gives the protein CASSKGAQVYEQYF.

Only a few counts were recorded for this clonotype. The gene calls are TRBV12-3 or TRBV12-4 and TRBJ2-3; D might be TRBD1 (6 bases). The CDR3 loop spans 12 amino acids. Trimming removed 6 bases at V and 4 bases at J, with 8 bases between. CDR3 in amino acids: CASSGQPDTQYF. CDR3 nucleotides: TGTGCCAGCAGCGGACAGCCAGATACGCAGTATTTT.

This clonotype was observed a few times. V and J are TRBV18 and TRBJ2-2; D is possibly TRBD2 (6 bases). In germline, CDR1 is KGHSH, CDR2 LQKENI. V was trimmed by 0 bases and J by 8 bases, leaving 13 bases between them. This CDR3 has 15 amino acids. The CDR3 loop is CASSPPGGEMGELFF. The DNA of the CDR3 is TGTGCCAGCTCACCACCAGGAGGGGAGATGGGGGAGCTGTTTTTT. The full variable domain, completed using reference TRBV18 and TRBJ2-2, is NAGVMQNPRHLVRRRGQEARLRCSPMKGHSHVYWYRQLPEEGLKFMVYLQKENIIDESGMPKERFSAEFPKEGPSILRIQQVVRGDSAAYFCASSPPGGEMGELFFGEGSRLTVL.

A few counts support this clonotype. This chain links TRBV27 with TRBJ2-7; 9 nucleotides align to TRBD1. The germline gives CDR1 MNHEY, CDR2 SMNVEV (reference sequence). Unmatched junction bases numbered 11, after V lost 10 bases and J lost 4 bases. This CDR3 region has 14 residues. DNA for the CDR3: TGTGCCAATCTACCCTTCGACAGGGGGTACGAGCAGTACTTC. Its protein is CANLPFDRGYEQYF.

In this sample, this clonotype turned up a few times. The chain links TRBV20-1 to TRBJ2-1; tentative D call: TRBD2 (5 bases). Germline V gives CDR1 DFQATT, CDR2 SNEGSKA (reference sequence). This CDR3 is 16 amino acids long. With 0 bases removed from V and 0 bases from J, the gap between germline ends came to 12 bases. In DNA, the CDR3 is TGCAGTGCTAGAGACCTAGCTGGGTCCTCCTACAATGAGCAGTTCTTC. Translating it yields CSARDLAGSSYNEQFF.

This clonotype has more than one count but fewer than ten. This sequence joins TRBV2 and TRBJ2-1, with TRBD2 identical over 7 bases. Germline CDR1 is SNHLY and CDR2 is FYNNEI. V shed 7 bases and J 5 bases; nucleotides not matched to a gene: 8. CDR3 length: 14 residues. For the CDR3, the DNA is TGTGCCAGCATCGGTGGGAGGGCCCACAATGAGCAGTTCTTC. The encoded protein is CASIGGRAHNEQFF.

The CDR3 DNA sequence: TGTGCCAGCAGTCACCCCTTTAGCGGGGGAGGATACGAGCAGTACTTC. Residues: CASSHPFSGGGYEQYF. The chain uses TRBV6-5 and TRBJ2-7; TRBD2 matches 9 bases. The CDR3 is made up of 16 amino acids. Unmatched junction bases numbered 12, after V lost 5 bases and J lost 4 bases. Germline loops: CDR1 MNHEY, CDR2 SVGAGI.

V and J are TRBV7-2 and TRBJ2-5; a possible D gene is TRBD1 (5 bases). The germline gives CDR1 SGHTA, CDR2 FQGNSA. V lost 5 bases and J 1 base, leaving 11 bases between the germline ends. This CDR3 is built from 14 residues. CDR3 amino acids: CASSPGRGQETQYF. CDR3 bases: TGTGCCAGCAGCCCAGGAAGGGGCCAAGAGACCCAGTACTTC.

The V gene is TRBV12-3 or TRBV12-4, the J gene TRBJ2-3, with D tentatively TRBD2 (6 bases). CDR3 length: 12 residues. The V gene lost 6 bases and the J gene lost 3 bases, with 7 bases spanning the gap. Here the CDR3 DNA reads TGTGCCAGCAGGCGGGATACAGATACGCAGTATTTT. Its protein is CASRRDTDTQYF.

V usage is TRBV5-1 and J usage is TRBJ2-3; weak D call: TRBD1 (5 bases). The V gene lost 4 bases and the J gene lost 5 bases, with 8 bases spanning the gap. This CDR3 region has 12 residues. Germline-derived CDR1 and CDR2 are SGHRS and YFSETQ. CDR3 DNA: TGCGCCAGCAGCACAGGACGAGATACGCAGTATTTT. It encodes CASSTGRDTQYF.

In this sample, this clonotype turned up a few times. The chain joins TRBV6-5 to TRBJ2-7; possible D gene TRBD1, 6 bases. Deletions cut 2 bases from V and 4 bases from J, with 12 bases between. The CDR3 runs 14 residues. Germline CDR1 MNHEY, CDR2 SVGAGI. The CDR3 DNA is TGTGCCAGCAGTTACCCCGGGACACCTTACGAGCAGTACTTC. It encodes CASSYPGTPYEQYF.

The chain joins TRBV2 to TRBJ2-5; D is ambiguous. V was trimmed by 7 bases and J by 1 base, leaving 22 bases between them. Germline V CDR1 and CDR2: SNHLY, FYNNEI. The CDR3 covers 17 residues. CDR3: CASTKKTGPLLQETQYF. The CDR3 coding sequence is TGTGCCAGCACTAAGAAGACCGGGCCTTTGCTCCAAGAGACCCAGTACTTC.

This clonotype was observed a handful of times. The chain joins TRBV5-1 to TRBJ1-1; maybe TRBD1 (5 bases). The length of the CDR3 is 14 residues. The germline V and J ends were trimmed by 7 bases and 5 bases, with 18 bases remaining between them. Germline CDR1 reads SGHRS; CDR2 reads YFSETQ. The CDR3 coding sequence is TGCGCCAGCGGTCCAGGGCGTTGGGGAACTGAAGCTTTCTTT. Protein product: CASGPGRWGTEAFF.

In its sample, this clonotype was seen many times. The CDR3 region is CASTQDRGRNSYEQYF. The CDR3 nucleotides are TGTGCCAGCACCCAAGATAGGGGGCGAAATTCCTACGAGCAGTACTTC. The chain uses TRBV6-1 and TRBJ2-7; 7 bases line up with TRBD1. CDR3 length equals 16 residues. Trimming cost V 7 bases and J 1 base; bases outside gene matches: 13. Germline values: CDR1 MNHNS, CDR2 SASEGT.

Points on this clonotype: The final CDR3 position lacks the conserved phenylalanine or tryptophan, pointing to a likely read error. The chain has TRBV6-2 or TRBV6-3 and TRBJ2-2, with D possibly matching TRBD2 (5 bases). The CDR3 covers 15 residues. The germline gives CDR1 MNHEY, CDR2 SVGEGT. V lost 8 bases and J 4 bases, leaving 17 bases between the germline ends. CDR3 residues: CASAPWTPITGELFL. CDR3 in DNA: TGTGCCAGCGCACCCTGGACTCCAATCACCGGGGAGCTGTTTTTG.

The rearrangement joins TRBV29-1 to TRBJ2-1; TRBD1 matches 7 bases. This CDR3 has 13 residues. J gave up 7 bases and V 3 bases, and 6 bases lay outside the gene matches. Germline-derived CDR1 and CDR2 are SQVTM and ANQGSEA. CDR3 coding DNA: TGCAGCGTTGATTGGCAGGGGGTTAATGAGCAGTTCTTC. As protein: CSVDWQGVNEQFF.

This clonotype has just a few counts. The CDR3 DNA is TGCGCCAGCAGCCAACTAACAACCGGGACAGGATTCTACGAGCAGTACTTC. Translating gives CASSQLTTGTGFYEQYF. V gene TRBV4-1 combines with J gene TRBJ2-7; 8 positions agree with TRBD1. V dropped 2 bases and J dropped 3; count of bases not matched to a gene: 12. This CDR3 region has 17 residues. Germline V lookup: CDR1 MGHRA, CDR2 YSYEKL.

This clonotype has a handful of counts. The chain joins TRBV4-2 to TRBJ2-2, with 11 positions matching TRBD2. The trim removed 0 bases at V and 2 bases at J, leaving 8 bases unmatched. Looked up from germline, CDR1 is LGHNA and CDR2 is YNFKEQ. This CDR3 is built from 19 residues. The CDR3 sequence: CASSQDSTSGGPNTGELFF. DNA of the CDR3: TGTGCCAGCAGCCAAGATTCTACTAGCGGGGGCCCTAACACCGGGGAGCTGTTTTTT.

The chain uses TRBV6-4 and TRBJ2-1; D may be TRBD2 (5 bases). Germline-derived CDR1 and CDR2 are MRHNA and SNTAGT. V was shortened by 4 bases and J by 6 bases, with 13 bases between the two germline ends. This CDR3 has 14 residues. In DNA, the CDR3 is TGTGCCAGCAGTGCCTACCCCACTAGCAATGAGCAGTTCTTC. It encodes CASSAYPTSNEQFF.

The CDR3 DNA reads TGTGCCAGCGGTCCGGGACAGGGATACAATGAGCAGTTCTTC. Protein sequence: CASGPGQGYNEQFF. This chain joins TRBV7-2 and TRBJ2-1; 9 bases match TRBD1. Germline V lookup: CDR1 SGHTA, CDR2 FQGNSA. V lost 8 bases to trimming and J lost 4 bases; unmatched junction nucleotides: 6. The length of the CDR3 is 14 residues.